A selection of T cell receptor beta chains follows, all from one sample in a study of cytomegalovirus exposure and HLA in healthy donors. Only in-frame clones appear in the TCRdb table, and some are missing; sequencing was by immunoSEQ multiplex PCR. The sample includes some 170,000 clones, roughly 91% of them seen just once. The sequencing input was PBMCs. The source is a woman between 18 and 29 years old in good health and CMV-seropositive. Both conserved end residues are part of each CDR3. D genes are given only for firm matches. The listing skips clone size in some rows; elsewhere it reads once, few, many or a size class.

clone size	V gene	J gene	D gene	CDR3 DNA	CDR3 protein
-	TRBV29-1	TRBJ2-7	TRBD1	TGCAGCGCCCAGGACAGGGTAGGCTCCTACGAGCAGTACTTC	CSAQDRVGSYEQYF
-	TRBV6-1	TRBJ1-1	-	TGTGCCAGCAGTGACGACAGGACTTTGAACACTGAAGCTTTCTTT	CASSDDRTLNTEAFF
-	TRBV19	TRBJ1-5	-	TGTGCCAGTAACGCCAACAGGGATACCGGTCAGCCCCAGCATTTT	CASNANRDTGQPQHF
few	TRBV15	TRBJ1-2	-	TGTGCCACCAGCGGGGAGACCTATGGCTACACCTTC	CATSGETYGYTF
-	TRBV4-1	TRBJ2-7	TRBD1	TGCGCCAGCAGCCAAGGCTTAGAGACAGGGGTGTACGAGCAGTACTTC	CASSQGLETGVYEQYF
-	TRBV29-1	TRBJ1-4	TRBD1	TGCAGCGTTGGGACCCACAGGGACAGTGAAAAACTGTTTTTT	CSVGTHRDSEKLFF
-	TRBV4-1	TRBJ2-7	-	TGCGCCAGCAGCCAGGGGCGTCTCTCCTACGAGCAGTACTTC	CASSQGRLSYEQYF
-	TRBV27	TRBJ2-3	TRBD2	TGTGCCAGCAGTTTAGCGGGAGGGGTCCCAGATACGCAGTATTTT	CASSLAGGVPDTQYF
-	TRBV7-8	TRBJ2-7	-	TGTGCCAGCAGCCCTTCTGGGACAAGCTACGAGCAGTACTTC	CASSPSGTSYEQYF
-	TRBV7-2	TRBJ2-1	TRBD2	TGTGCCAGCAGCTTCCTGGGACTAGCGGGAGACAATGAGCAGTTCTTC	CASSFLGLAGDNEQFF
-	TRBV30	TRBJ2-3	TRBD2	TGTGCCTCGAAGCGGGAGCAAGGAGATACGCAGTATTTT	CASKREQGDTQYF
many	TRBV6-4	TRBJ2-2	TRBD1	TGTGCCAGCAGTGCGGACAGGGACGACACCGGGGAGCTGTTTTTT	CASSADRDDTGELFF
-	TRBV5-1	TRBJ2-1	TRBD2	TGCGCCAGCAGCTTGGCCAGCGCGGGAGTCTACAATGAGCAGTTCTTC	CASSLASAGVYNEQFF
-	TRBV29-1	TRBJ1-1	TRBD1	TGCAGCGGGGACAGGGAGGAAAAAGCTTTCTTT	CSGDREEKAFF
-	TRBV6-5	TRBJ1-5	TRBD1	TGTGCCAGCAGTTACGCGGCAGGGGGGAGGAATCAGCCCCAGCATTTT	CASSYAAGGRNQPQHF
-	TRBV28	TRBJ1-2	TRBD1	TGTGCCAGCAGTACACAGGGGACGGGCTACACCTTC	CASSTQGTGYTF
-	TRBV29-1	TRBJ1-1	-	TGCAGCGTTAATCAGGGGCATCCTCAAAACACTGAAGCTTTCTTT	CSVNQGHPQNTEAFF
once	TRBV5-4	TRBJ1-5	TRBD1	TGTGCCAGAACAAAAACATTCTCAAACAGGGGCGGCGGCAATCAGCCCCAGCATTTT	CARTKTFSNRGGGNQPQHF
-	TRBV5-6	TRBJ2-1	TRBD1	TGTGCCAGCAGTCCCCGGGACAGCCTCTACAATGAGCAGTTCTTC	CASSPRDSLYNEQFF
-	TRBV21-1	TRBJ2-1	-	TGTGCCAGCAGCCCCATAGCGGGAGCAATAACTCTACCAGGGGAGCAGTTCTTC	CASSPIAGAITLPGEQFF
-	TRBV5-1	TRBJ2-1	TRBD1	TGCGCCAGCAGCTCCGGTGACAGGGGTGAGCAGTTCTTC	CASSSGDRGEQFF
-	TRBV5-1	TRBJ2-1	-	TGCGCCAGCAGCTTGGCCCAGGGGTACAATGAGCAGTTCTTC	CASSLAQGYNEQFF
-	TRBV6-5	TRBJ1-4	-	TGTGCCAGCAGTTACTCTCGGGGAACTAATGAAAAACTGTTTTTT	CASSYSRGTNEKLFF
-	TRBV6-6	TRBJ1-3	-	TGTGCCAGCAGTTTTAGACCGGGCTCTGGAAACACCATATATTTT	CASSFRPGSGNTIYF
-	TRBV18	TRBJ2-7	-	TGTGCCAGCTCACCAGTAGCTGACGAGCAGTACTTC	CASSPVADEQYF
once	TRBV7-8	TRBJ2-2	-	TGTGCCAGCAGCCCAGAGGCGGGAAGTCGGACCGGGGAGCTGTTTTTT	CASSPEAGSRTGELFF
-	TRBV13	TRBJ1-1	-	TGTGCCAGCAACCCTTCCAGGTTACCGAACACTGAAGCTTTCTTT	CASNPSRLPNTEAFF
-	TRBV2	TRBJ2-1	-	TGTGCCAGCAGTGTTGGTTTTTCCACTTACAATGAGCAGTTCTTC	CASSVGFSTYNEQFF
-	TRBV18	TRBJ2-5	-	TGTGCCAGCTCAGTGACACCTCAAGAGACCCAGTACTTC	CASSVTPQETQYF
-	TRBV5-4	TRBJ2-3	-	TGTGCCAGCAGCTCGCAGGCAGATACGCAGTATTTT	CASSSQADTQYF
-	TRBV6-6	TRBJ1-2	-	TGTGCCAGCAGTTCAGGGTATGGCTACACCTTC	CASSSGYGYTF
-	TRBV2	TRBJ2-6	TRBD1	TGTGCCAGCAGGGCCAACAGGGGGCAGGGCCCTGGGGCCAACGTCCTGACTTTC	CASRANRGQGPGANVLTF
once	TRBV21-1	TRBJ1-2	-	TGTGCCAGCAGCAAAGTCCGCCGGAGAAGCTATGGCTACACCTTC	CASSKVRRRSYGYTF
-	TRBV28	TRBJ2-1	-	TGTGCCAGCAGTCCGCCGGGTCTAAATGAGCAGTTCTTC	CASSPPGLNEQFF
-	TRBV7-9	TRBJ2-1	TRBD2	TGTGCCAGCAGGAAACTAGCGGGAGGGCTTAGGAATGAGCAGTTCTTC	CASRKLAGGLRNEQFF
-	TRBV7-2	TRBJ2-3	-	TGTGCCAGCAGCTTAGCGAGGGACACAGATACGCAGTATTTT	CASSLARDTDTQYF
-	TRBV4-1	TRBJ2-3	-	TGCGCCAGCAGCGGAGGGGCAGTGGATACGCAGTATTTT	CASSGGAVDTQYF
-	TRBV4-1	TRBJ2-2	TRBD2	TGCGCCAGCAGCCAAGAGGGGACTAGGGCCGGGGAGCTGTTTTTT	CASSQEGTRAGELFF
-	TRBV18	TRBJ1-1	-	TGTGCCAGCTCATCCTTAGTGGAAGCTTTCTTT	CASSSLVEAFF
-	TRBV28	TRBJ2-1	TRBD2	TGTGCCAGCAGTTTAGCCCTCGGGACTAGCGGGAGTAAGGATGAGCAGTTCTTC	CASSLALGTSGSKDEQFF